In this sample, the clone carrying this TCR beta chain turned up many times. This entry is derived from a study of T cells in Graves' hyperthyroidism and ophthalmopathy. Authors of the study amplified TCR beta CDR3 regions from RNA transcripts. An initial round of RT-PCR targeting the TCR CDR3 relied on the HTBI primer set. Each CDR3 protein is one row after TCRdb ran MiXCR on the multiplex PCR reads. The sample lists hundreds of thousands of distinct CDR3 sequences; approximately 14% were seen once. V was clipped by 5 bases and J by 4 bases, with 9 bases between them. CDR3 length equals 12 residues. CDR1 and CDR2 from the germline V gene are SEHNR and FQNEAQ (reference sequence).

The TCR originated in a woman between 45 and 65 years old with Graves' ophthalmopathy. The sample taken for sequencing was blood. The J gene is TRBJ2-7, the V gene TRBV7-9, with D perhaps TRBD1 (5 bases). CDR3 sequence (DNA): TGTGCCAGCAGCAGGGGCAATTACGAGCAGTACTTC. It specifies CASSRGNYEQYF. Supplemented by reference TRBV7-9 and TRBJ2-7, the full variable domain reads DTGVSQNPRHKITKRGQNVTFRCDPISEHNRLYWYRQTLGQGPEFLTYFQNEAQLEKSRLLSDRFSAERPKGSFSTLEIQRTEQGDSAMYLCASSRGNYEQYFGPGTRLTVT.